This T cell receptor beta chain was found in a study of T cell repertoires in cytomegalovirus infection. Overall study: HLA-B-restricted CMV epitopes that are well studied, plus recently identified HLA-C-restricted ones, were used by the study. TCR beta signatures that were public indicated CMV infection and matching HLA type. Study-wide results and caveats: Ex vivo, HLA-C-restricted CMV-specific TCR beta clonotypes prevailed over the rest of the response. People with CMV and the relevant HLA were identified by cumulative public TCR beta family frequency.

This clonotype showed up many times. Antigen unknown. The germline V gene has CDR1 SNHLY and CDR2 FYNNEI. The CDR3 consists of 12 residues. V dropped 10 bases and J dropped 4; count of bases not matched to a gene: 4. Using its own MiXCR run on the reads, TCRdb lists one record per CDR3 protein. The sample contains about 110,000 distinct CDR3 sequences, roughly two fifths of which appear only once. The clonotype originates from a human donor in good health (CMV status not recorded). Some clones in this sample may be carry-over from other donors' samples. Sequences were derived from CD8+ T cells from cultured PBMCs, sampled from culture after CMV antigen stimulation. The chain links TRBV2 to TRBJ2-5, with 9 nucleotides matching TRBD1. CDR3 sequence (DNA): TGTGCCATCGGACAGGGGCTAGAGACCCAGTACTTC. This encodes CAIGQGLETQYF.